This TCR beta chain was observed in a study of radiation and T cells in renal cell carcinoma. Whole-study findings and limits: In nephrectomy-only tumors, top 100 clonotypes averaged roughly 43%, versus roughly 50% irradiated. Irradiated tumors held more dominant CDR3 motifs than control tumors.

The assay was immunoSEQ multiplex PCR, and TCRdb's table has in-frame clones only and misses some. In the table there are about 16,000 clones, 58% of which are singletons. As to treatment: treatment-naive control, cytoreductive nephrectomy. Sequenced control tumors were from over ten males and a few females, median age roughly 60. CDR1 and CDR2 from the germline V gene are SGHNT and YYREEE (reference sequence). V was cut by 2 bases and J by 5 bases, with 11 bases left in between. The CDR3 has 13 residues. A note on this clone: Its antigen is unknown.

This receptor was obtained from a man aged 40-55 years with renal cell carcinoma. The material was tumor tissue, obtained from a patient whose treatment was nephrectomy without radiotherapy. This chain joins TRBV5-4 and TRBJ2-7; D is unclear. This CDR3 is CASSFPGQHEQYF. For the CDR3, the DNA is TGTGCCAGCAGCTTTCCGGGTCAACACGAGCAGTACTTC.